The 9 T cell receptor beta chains reported below all come from one sample, sequenced in a study of blood T cell repertoires in COVID-19. Profiling relied on immunoSEQ multiplex PCR, and the TCRdb table lists in-frame clones only, not all of them. This table has 360,000 or so clones, almost 90% appearing once. Specimen: peripheral blood. The receptors were sampled from a man between 18 and 29 years old with active or convalescent COVID-19.

The J gene is TRBJ1-1, the V gene TRBV19; D is unresolved. V lost 5 bases to trimming and J lost 0 bases, with 4 bases between them. CDR1 LNHDA and CDR2 SQIVND come from the germline V gene (reference sequence). There are 12 residues in the CDR3. The CDR3 DNA reads TGTGCCAGTAGTTATCTGAACACTGAAGCTTTCTTT. Translated, it gives CASSYLNTEAFF.

This clone was recorded once. The V and J genes are TRBV28 and TRBJ2-1; D may be TRBD1 (7 bases). Germline-derived CDR1 and CDR2 are MDHEN and SYDVKM. CDR3 length equals 14 residues. Trimming removed 6 bases at V and 6 bases at J, with 15 bases between. The CDR3 loop is CASRTGTPVNEQFF. In nucleotides, the CDR3 is TGTGCCAGCAGGACAGGGACTCCTGTCAATGAGCAGTTCTTC.

The V gene is TRBV4-1, the J gene TRBJ1-5; D remains unclear. Germline loops: CDR1 MGHRA, CDR2 YSYEKL. Trimming took 1 base from V and 7 from J, leaving 11 bases between them. The CDR3 has 14 amino acids. CDR3 in amino acids: CASSQGAGTQPQHF. The CDR3 DNA reads TGCGCCAGCAGCCAAGGGGCAGGAACCCAGCCCCAGCATTTT.

This clone showed up just once. The CDR3 spells CASSQGTGRNREQYF. The CDR3 nucleotides read TGTGCCAGCAGCCAGGGGACAGGGAGGAATAGGGAGCAGTACTTC. V and J are TRBV14 and TRBJ2-7; TRBD1 aligns across 9 bases. Germline V gives CDR1 SGHDN, CDR2 FVKESK. The CDR3 has 15 amino acids. V was pared by 3 bases and J by 7 bases, with 10 bases of the junction left unmatched.

The rearrangement links TRBV7-6 to TRBJ2-7; unclear D gene. This CDR3 comprises 14 residues. Germline CDR1 SGHVS, CDR2 FNYEAQ. The germline V and J ends were trimmed by 4 bases and 2 bases, with 12 bases remaining between them. CDR3 protein: CASSSPELTYEQYF. The CDR3 DNA reads TGTGCCAGCAGCTCCCCCGAACTGACCTACGAGCAGTACTTC.

V and J are TRBV5-6 and TRBJ2-3, with 9 bases that match TRBD1. Trimming cost V 5 bases and J 3 bases; bases outside gene matches: 7. The CDR3 is 15 amino acids. Germline assignment: CDR1 SGHDT and CDR2 YYEEEE. The CDR3 DNA reads TGTGCCAGCAGTGAGACCGGGACAGGGACAGATACGCAGTATTTT. The encoded protein is CASSETGTGTDTQYF.

This chain joins TRBV5-1 and TRBJ2-5, with unresolved D. Germline V gene lookup returns CDR1 SGHRS and CDR2 YFSETQ. The CDR3 sequence is 14 residues long. Trimming took off 3 bases at V and 0 bases at J, with 9 bases between the two ends. The CDR3 sequence: CASSSQNHQETQYF. The CDR3 DNA is TGCGCCAGCAGCTCACAGAACCACCAAGAGACCCAGTACTTC.

The chain is built from TRBV4-3 and TRBJ2-3; 9 nucleotides align to TRBD1. The length of the CDR3 is 18 residues. V lost 0 bases and J lost 2; bases outside the gene matches: 9. CDR1 is LGHNA, CDR2 YSLEER, per germline. CDR3 residues: CASSQDPTGGPPTDTQYF. For the CDR3, the DNA is TGCGCCAGCAGCCAAGATCCAACAGGGGGCCCCCCCACAGATACGCAGTATTTT.

This rearrangement joins TRBV5-1 to TRBJ2-7; no clear D gene. The CDR3 has 14 residues. Germline CDR1 SGHRS, CDR2 YFSETQ. Between the trimmed V and J ends, which lost 2 bases and 5 bases, there was a span of 14 bases. The CDR3 DNA is TGCGCCAGCAGCTTTGGTCCTAGGAGCAACGAGCAGTACTTC. Its protein product is CASSFGPRSNEQYF.